The 21 T cell receptor beta chains below come from one sample, sequenced in a study of T cell repertoires in cytomegalovirus infection. TCRdb reprocessed the reads with MiXCR, giving one entry per CDR3 protein. Of nearly 450,000 distinct CDR3 sequences listed, about a third are singletons. The sample was PBMCs. The receptors stem from a human donor in good health (CMV status not recorded). Some clones in this sample may be carry-over from other donors' samples.

The chain uses TRBV7-6 and TRBJ2-1; 10 positions agree with TRBD2. Germline CDR1 and CDR2: SGHVS and FNYEAQ. With 2 bases clipped from V and 0 bases from J, the junction kept 4 bases outside the gene matches. The CDR3 is made up of 17 amino acids. CDR3 sequence (DNA): TGTGCCAGCAGCTTAACTAGCGGGGCAAGCTCCTACAATGAGCAGTTCTTC. It translates to CASSLTSGASSYNEQFF.

This clonotype was observed at least ten times. The genes are TRBV7-2 and TRBJ2-2, with 8 bases lining up with TRBD2. This CDR3 has 15 residues. CDR1 is SGHTA, CDR2 FQGNSA, per germline. The trim removed 3 bases at V and 5 bases at J, leaving 5 bases unmatched. The CDR3 DNA sequence: TGTGCCAGCAGCTTGACTAGCGACTCTACCGGGGAGCTGTTTTTT. Translating it yields CASSLTSDSTGELFF.

The table lists this clonotype with a few counts. V usage is TRBV28 and J usage is TRBJ2-5; the D is unclear. This CDR3 spans 12 amino acids. In germline, CDR1 is MDHEN, CDR2 SYDVKM. The germline V and J ends were trimmed by 5 bases and 6 bases, with 10 bases remaining between them. The DNA for the CDR3 is TGTGCCAGCAGTGGGCTGGGGAAGACCCAGTACTTC. As protein: CASSGLGKTQYF.

This clonotype was seen just once. The chain is built from TRBV9 and TRBJ1-1; D gene uncertain. Trimming cost V 4 bases and J 1 base, with 20 bases left between them. Germline V lookup: CDR1 SGDLS, CDR2 YYNGEE. This CDR3 is built from 17 residues. CDR3 DNA sequence: TGTGCCAGCAGCCCCCGAGTCCAAGGACGGTGGAACACTGAAGCTTTCTTT. It codes for CASSPRVQGRWNTEAFF.

The genes are TRBV9 and TRBJ1-6; no definite D call. This CDR3 is 15 amino acids long. V shed 0 bases and J shed 14 bases, with 18 bases lying between them. From germline, CDR1 is SGDLS and CDR2 YYNGEE. As DNA, the CDR3 is TGTGCCAGCAGCGTAGATGATGGGCGGCTTGATTCCCTCCACTTT. Protein sequence: CASSVDDGRLDSLHF.

The sample holds many counts of this clonotype. This chain connects TRBV7-2 to TRBJ1-4; 7 bases are shared with TRBD1. J was trimmed by 7 bases and V by 6 bases; bases with no gene match: 2. The CDR3 has 12 residues. Germline loops: CDR1 SGHTA, CDR2 FQGNSA. The CDR3 nucleotides are TGTGCCAGCAGTTACAGGGGTGAAAAACTGTTTTTT. Its protein is CASSYRGEKLFF. The full variable domain, in which reference TRBV7-2 and TRBJ1-4 provide the parts outside the CDR3, is GAGVSQSPSNKVTEKGKDVELRCDPISGHTALYWYRQSLGQGLEFLIYFQGNSAPDKSGLPSDRFSAERTGGSVSTLTIQRTQQEDSAVYLCASSYRGEKLFFGSGTQLSVL.

In its sample, this clonotype was seen many times. The chain joins TRBV19 to TRBJ1-2; 9 nucleotides agree with TRBD1. The V gene's germline CDR1 is LNHDA and CDR2 SQIVND (reference sequence). Unmatched junction bases numbered 15, after V lost 6 bases and J lost 4 bases. The CDR3 is made up of 17 amino acids. CDR3 sequence (DNA): TGTGCCAGTAGCACCACATCTACAGGGGGCCGCGGCTATGGCTACACCTTC. Protein sequence: CASSTTSTGGRGYGYTF.

The rearrangement uses TRBV28 and TRBJ1-2; TRBD1 is a possible D gene (5 bases). The V gene lost 7 bases and the J gene lost 4 bases, with 10 bases spanning the gap. The CDR3 runs to 12 residues. Germline values: CDR1 MDHEN, CDR2 SYDVKM. The CDR3: CASTQGSYGYTF. The CDR3 DNA sequence: TGTGCCAGCACCCAGGGATCCTATGGCTACACCTTC.

The chain couples TRBV12-3 or TRBV12-4 to TRBJ1-5, with D unclear. This CDR3 has 14 amino acids. Trimming removed 6 bases from V and 2 bases from J, with 11 bases in between. CDR3 sequence (DNA): TGTGCCAGCAGCCCCTTGAGTGGCAATCAGCCCCAGCATTTT. Residues: CASSPLSGNQPQHF.

The V and J genes are TRBV5-6 and TRBJ2-5; D not resolved. Germline CDR1 and CDR2: SGHDT and YYEEEE. The length of the CDR3 is 17 residues. V lost 2 bases to trimming and J lost 1 base, with 18 bases between them. The CDR3 loop is CASSLELWSVIQETQYF. The CDR3, as DNA: TGTGCCAGCAGCTTAGAACTCTGGAGCGTGATCCAAGAGACCCAGTACTTC.

This chain joins TRBV19 and TRBJ1-6; perhaps TRBD1 as D (6 bases). The germline V and J ends were trimmed by 4 bases and 4 bases, with 14 bases remaining between them. This CDR3 contains 16 residues. The germline CDR1 and CDR2 sequences are LNHDA and SQIVND (reference sequence). The CDR3: CASSSLGQTYNSPLHF. The CDR3 region has the DNA TGTGCCAGTAGTAGCCTCGGACAGACGTATAATTCACCCCTCCACTTT.

J is TRBJ2-3 and V is TRBV5-1; the match to TRBD2 covers 12 bases. In germline, CDR1 is SGHRS, CDR2 YFSETQ. J lost 2 bases, V lost 4 bases, and 5 bases had no gene match. The CDR3 spans 16 residues. The CDR3 nucleotides read TGCGCCAGCAGCACCACTAGCGGGGGGACCACAGATACGCAGTATTTT. As protein: CASSTTSGGTTDTQYF.

CDR3 DNA sequence: TGTGCCAGCAGCATTCCGGGACAGGACCGTAGGCAGTACTTC. Translated: CASSIPGQDRRQYF. The chain joins TRBV5-6 to TRBJ2-7; 8 bases are a match to TRBD1. Germline V gives CDR1 SGHDT, CDR2 YYEEEE. Trimming removed 4 bases from V and 9 bases from J; junction bases left unmatched: 12. The CDR3 loop spans 14 amino acids.

The chain uses TRBV28 and TRBJ1-6, with a weak D call TRBD1 (6 bases). Trimming stripped 0 bases from V and 6 bases from J, with 9 bases between. Germline CDR1 MDHEN, CDR2 SYDVKM. The CDR3 totals 15 residues. The CDR3, as DNA: TGTGCCAGCAGTTTATGGGGACAAGTTAATTCACCCCTCCACTTT. Amino acid sequence: CASSLWGQVNSPLHF.

This clonotype occurred a few times. The chain carries TRBV12-3 or TRBV12-4 and TRBJ2-7, with 10 positions matching TRBD1. CDR3 length: 13 residues. Trimming at V came to 5 bases and at J to 5 bases, leaving 3 bases not matched to a gene. The CDR3 DNA is TGTGCCAGCAGTCGACAGGGGGCCGACGAGCAGTACTTC. This translates into CASSRQGADEQYF.

The table lists this clonotype with many counts. This chain links TRBV7-2 with TRBJ2-2; the match to TRBD2 covers 14 bases. J lost 1 base, V lost 5 bases, and 15 bases had no gene match. In germline, CDR1 is SGHTA, CDR2 FQGNSA. The CDR3 has 21 amino acids. The DNA of the CDR3 is TGTGCCAGCAGCCCCGTACGGTCCGGACTAGCGGGGGGCCTGAACACCGGGGAGCTGTTTTTT. Amino acids: CASSPVRSGLAGGLNTGELFF.

The rearrangement uses TRBV5-1 and TRBJ1-1; possibly TRBD1 for D (6 bases). V was cut by 4 bases and J by 4 bases, with 17 bases left in between. The CDR3 covers 15 residues. CDR1 is SGHRS, CDR2 YFSETQ, per germline. This CDR3 reads CASSMTGSGGTEAFF. The CDR3 DNA is TGCGCCAGCAGCATGACAGGCTCGGGGGGCACTGAAGCTTTCTTT.

Concerning this clonotype: It is likely a read error, because the conserved phenylalanine at the end of the CDR3 is missing. The V call is TRBV5-5, the J call TRBJ2-7, with D possibly being TRBD1 (8 bases). V was pared by 5 bases and J by 4 bases, with 16 bases between. This CDR3 region has 14 residues. CDR1 SGHKS and CDR2 YYEKEE come from the germline V gene (reference sequence). The CDR3 DNA is TGTGCCAGCAGATCCACAGGGGGGGGGTACGAGCAGTACTTA. Translation: CASRSTGGGYEQYL.

This clonotype was seen only a few times. The V gene is TRBV5-1, the J gene TRBJ1-1; D call uncertain. Germline CDR1 is SGHRS and CDR2 is YFSETQ. The CDR3 totals 13 residues. The V gene lost 4 bases and the J gene lost 1 base, with 8 bases spanning the gap. The CDR3 region has the DNA TGCGCCAGCAGCCATAGGGAGAACACTGAAGCTTTCTTT. The encoded protein is CASSHRENTEAFF.

The chain recombines TRBV11-2 with TRBJ1-5; 7 positions match TRBD1. This CDR3 contains 17 residues. Unmatched junction bases numbered 8, after V lost 0 bases and J lost 3 bases. The germline V gene encodes CDR1 SGHAT and CDR2 FQNNGV. CDR3 sequence reads: CASSLDRQGLTNQPQHF. In DNA, the CDR3 is TGTGCCAGCAGCTTAGATCGACAGGGTTTGACCAATCAGCCCCAGCATTTT.

The chain uses TRBV7-2 and TRBJ2-1; D is perhaps TRBD1 (5 bases). Per germline, CDR1 SGHTA and CDR2 FQGNSA. The germline V and J ends were trimmed by 6 bases and 0 bases, with 12 bases remaining between them. The CDR3 is made up of 15 amino acids. CDR3 sequence reads: CASSTDSASYNEQFF. For the CDR3, the DNA is TGTGCCAGCAGTACCGACAGCGCCTCCTACAATGAGCAGTTCTTC. Variable domain in full (rest from reference TRBV7-2 and TRBJ2-1): GAGVSQSPSNKVTEKGKDVELRCDPISGHTALYWYRQSLGQGLEFLIYFQGNSAPDKSGLPSDRFSAERTGGSVSTLTIQRTQQEDSAVYLCASSTDSASYNEQFFGPGTRLTVL.